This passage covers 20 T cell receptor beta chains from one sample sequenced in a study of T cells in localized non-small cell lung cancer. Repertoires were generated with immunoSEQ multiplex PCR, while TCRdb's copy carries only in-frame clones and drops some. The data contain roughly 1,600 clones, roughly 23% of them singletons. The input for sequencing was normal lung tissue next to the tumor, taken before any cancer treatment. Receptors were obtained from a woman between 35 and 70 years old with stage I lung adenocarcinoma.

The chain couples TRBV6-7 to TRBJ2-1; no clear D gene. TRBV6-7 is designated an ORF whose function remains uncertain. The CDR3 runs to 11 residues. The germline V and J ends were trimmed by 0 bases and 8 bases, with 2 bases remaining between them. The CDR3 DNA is TGTGCCAGCAGTTACTCGCATGAGCAGTTCTTC. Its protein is CASSYSHEQFF.

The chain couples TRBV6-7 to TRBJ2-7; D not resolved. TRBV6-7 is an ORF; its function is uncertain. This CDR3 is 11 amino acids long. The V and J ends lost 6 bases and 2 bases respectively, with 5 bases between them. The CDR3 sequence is CASRLTYEQYF. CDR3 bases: TGTGCCAGCAGACTCACCTACGAGCAGTACTTC.

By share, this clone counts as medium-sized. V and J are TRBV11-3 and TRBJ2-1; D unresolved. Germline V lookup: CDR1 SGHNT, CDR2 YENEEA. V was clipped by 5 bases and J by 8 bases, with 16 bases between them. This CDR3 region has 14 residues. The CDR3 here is CASSPQDRSDEQFF. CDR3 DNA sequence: TGTGCCAGCAGCCCCCAGGATCGCTCGGATGAGCAGTTCTTC.

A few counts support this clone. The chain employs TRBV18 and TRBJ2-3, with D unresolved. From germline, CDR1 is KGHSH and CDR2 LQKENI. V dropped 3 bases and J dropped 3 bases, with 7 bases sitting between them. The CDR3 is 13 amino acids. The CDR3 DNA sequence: TGTGCCAGCTCACCCACAGATACAGATACGCAGTATTTT. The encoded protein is CASSPTDTDTQYF.

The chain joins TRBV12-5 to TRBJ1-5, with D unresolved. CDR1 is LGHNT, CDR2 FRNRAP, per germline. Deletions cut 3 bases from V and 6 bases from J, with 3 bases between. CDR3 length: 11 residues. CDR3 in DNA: TGTGCTAGTGGTTTTCGTCAGCCCCAGCATTTT. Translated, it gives CASGFRQPQHF.

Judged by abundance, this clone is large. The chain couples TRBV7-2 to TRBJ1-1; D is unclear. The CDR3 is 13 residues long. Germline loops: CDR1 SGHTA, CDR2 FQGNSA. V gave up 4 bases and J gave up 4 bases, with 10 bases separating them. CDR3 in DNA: TGTGCCAGCAGCTCGGCTCTGGGCACTGAAGCTTTCTTT. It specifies CASSSALGTEAFF.

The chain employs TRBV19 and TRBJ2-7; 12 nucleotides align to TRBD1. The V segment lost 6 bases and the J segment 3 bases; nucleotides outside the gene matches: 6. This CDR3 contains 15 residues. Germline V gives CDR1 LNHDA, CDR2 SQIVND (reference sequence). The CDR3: CASSPGQGALYEQYF. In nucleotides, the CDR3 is TGTGCCAGTAGCCCGGGACAGGGGGCTCTCTACGAGCAGTACTTC.

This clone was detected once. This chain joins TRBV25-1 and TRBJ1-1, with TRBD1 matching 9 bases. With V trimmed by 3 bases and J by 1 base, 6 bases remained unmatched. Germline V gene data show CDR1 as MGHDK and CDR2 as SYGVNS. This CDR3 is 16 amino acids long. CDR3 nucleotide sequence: TGTGCCAGCAGTGATTGGAGGACAGGGGAGAACACTGAAGCTTTCTTT. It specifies CASSDWRTGENTEAFF.

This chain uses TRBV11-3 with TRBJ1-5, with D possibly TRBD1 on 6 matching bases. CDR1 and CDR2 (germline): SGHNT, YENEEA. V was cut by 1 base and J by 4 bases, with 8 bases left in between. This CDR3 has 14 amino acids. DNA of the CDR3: TGTGCCAGCAGCTTAGGGGGGGCGAATCAGCCCCAGCATTTT. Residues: CASSLGGANQPQHF.

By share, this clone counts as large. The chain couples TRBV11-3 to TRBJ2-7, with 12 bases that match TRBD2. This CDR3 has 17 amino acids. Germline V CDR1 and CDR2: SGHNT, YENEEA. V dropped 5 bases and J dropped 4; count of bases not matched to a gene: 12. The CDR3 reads CASSPRTSGANQYEQYF. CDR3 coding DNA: TGTGCCAGCAGCCCTAGGACTAGCGGGGCTAACCAGTACGAGCAGTACTTC.

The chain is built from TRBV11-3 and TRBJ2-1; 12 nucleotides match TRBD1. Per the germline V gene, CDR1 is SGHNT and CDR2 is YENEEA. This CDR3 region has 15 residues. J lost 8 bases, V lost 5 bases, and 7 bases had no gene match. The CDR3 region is CASSNRDRGRDEQFF. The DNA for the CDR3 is TGTGCCAGCAGCAACCGGGACAGGGGGCGGGATGAGCAGTTCTTC.

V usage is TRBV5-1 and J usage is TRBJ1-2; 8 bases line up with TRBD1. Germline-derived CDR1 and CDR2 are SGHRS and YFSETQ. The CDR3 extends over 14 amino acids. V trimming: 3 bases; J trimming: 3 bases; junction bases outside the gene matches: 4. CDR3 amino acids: CASSSSTGDYGYTF. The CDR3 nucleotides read TGCGCCAGCAGCTCGTCGACAGGGGACTATGGCTACACCTTC.

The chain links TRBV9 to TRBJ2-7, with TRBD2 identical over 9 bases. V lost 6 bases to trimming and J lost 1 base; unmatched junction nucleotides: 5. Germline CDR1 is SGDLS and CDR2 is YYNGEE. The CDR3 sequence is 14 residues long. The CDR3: CASKASGESYEQYF. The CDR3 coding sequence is TGTGCCAGCAAAGCTAGCGGGGAGTCCTACGAGCAGTACTTC.

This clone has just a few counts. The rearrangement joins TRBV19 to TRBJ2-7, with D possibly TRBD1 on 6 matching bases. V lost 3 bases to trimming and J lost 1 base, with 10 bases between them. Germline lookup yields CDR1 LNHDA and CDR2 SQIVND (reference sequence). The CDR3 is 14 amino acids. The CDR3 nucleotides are TGTGCCAGTAGTATTGGACAGTTTTCCTACGAGCAGTACTTC. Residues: CASSIGQFSYEQYF.

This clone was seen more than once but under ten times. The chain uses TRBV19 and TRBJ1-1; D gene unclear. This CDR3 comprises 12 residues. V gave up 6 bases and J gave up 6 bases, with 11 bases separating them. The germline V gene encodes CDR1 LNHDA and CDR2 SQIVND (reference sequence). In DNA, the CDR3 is TGTGCCAGTAGGATTCTAGGAGCTGAAGCTTTCTTT. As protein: CASRILGAEAFF. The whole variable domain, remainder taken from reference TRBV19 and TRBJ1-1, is DGGITQSPKYLFRKEGQNVTLSCEQNLNHDAMYWYRQDPGQGLRLIYYSQIVNDFQKGDIAEGYSVSREKKESFPLTVTSAQKNPTAFYLCASRILGAEAFFGQGTRLTVV.

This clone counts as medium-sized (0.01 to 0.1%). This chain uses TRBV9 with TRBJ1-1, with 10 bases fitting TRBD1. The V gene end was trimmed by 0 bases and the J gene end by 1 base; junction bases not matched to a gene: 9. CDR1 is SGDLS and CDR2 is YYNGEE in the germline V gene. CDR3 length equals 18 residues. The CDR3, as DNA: TGTGCCAGCAGCGTAGATGCGGGACAGGGGTCGGGGAACACTGAAGCTTTCTTT. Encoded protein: CASSVDAGQGSGNTEAFF.

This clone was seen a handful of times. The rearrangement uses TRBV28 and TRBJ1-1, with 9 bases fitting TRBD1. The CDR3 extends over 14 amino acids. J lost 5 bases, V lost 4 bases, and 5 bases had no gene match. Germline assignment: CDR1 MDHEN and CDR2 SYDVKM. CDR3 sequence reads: CASSYPDRGTEAFF. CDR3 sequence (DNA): TGTGCCAGCAGTTACCCGGACAGGGGAACTGAAGCTTTCTTT.

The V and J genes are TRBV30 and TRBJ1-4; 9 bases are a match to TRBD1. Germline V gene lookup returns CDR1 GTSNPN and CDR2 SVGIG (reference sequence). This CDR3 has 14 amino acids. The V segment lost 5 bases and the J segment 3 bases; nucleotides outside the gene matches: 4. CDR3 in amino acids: CAWDTGGPNEKLFF. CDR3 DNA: TGTGCCTGGGACACAGGGGGCCCTAATGAAAAACTGTTTTTT.

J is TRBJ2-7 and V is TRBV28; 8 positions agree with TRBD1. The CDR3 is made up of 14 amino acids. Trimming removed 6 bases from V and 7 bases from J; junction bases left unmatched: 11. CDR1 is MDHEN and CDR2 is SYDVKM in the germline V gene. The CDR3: CASRVQGASEEQYF. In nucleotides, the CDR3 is TGTGCCAGCAGGGTGCAGGGGGCGTCCGAAGAGCAGTACTTC.

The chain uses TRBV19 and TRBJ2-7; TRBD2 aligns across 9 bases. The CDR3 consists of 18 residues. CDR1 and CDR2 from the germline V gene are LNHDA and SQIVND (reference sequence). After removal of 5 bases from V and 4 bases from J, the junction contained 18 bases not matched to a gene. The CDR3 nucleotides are TGTGCCAGTAGTGTTGGACACCCCGGGGGGACTAGCCAATACGAGCAGTACTTC. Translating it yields CASSVGHPGGTSQYEQYF.